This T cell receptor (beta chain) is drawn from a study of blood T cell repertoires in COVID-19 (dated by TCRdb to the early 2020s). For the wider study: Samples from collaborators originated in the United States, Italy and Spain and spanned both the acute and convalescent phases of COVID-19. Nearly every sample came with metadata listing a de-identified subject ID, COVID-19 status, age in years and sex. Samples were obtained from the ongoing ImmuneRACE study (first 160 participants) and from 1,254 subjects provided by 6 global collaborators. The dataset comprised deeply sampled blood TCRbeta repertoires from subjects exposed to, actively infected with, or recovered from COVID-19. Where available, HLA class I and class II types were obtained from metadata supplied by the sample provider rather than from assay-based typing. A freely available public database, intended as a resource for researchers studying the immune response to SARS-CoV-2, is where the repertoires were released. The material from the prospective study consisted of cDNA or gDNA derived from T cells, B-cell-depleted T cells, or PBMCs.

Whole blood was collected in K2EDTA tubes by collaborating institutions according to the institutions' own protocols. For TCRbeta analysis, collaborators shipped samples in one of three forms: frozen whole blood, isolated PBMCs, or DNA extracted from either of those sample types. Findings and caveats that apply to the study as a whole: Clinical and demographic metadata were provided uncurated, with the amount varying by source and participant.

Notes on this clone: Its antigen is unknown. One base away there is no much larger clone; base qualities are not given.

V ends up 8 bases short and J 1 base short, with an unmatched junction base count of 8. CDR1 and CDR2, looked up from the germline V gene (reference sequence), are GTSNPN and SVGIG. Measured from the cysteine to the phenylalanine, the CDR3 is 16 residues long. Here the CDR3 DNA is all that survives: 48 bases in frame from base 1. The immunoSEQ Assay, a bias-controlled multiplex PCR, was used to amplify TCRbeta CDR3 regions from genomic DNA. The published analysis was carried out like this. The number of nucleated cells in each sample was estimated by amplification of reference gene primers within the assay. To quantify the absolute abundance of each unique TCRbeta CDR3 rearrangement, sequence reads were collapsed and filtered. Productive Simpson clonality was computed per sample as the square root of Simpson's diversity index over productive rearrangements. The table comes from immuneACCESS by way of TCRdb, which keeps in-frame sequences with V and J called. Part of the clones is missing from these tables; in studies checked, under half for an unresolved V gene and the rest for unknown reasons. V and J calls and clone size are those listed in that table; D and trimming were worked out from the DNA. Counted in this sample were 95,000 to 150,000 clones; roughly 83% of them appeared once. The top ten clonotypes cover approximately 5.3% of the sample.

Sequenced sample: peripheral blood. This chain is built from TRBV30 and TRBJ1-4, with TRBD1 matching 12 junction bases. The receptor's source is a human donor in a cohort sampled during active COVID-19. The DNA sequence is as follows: TGTGCCGGAAGGGACAGGGGGCGGGTAACTAATGAAAAACTGTTTTTT. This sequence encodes CAGRDRGRVTNEKLFF.